The entry that follows covers one T cell receptor (beta chain) sequence. This record comes from a study of blood T cell repertoires in COVID-19. The method was immunoSEQ multiplex PCR; TCRdb's version includes in-frame clones alone and lacks a portion of them. Altogether roughly 190,000 clones are present, more than 80% being singletons, with the ten largest covering 7.5% to 9.5%. Germline V gene data show CDR1 as SNHLY and CDR2 as FYNNEI. V was cut by 3 bases and J by 9 bases, with 15 bases left in between. This CDR3 is built from 14 residues. The sample was peripheral blood. The V and J genes are TRBV2 and TRBJ1-5; possibly TRBD1 for D (5 bases). The TCR sequence derives from a woman aged 55-69 years with acute or convalescent COVID-19. CDR3 bases: TGTGCCAGCAGTGACCCTCCTTATAGGGGGCCCCAGCATTTT. This translates into CASSDPPYRGPQHF.